One sample yielded the 21 T cell receptor beta chains listed below, sequenced in a study of graft-versus-host responses after intestinal transplantation. The method was immunoSEQ multiplex PCR; TCRdb's version includes in-frame clones alone and lacks a portion of them. This table holds 90,000 to 120,000 clones, roughly 87% found once. These receptors have no known antigen. Sequenced material: unstimulated CD4+ T cells sorted from spleen or lymph node cells, taken before intestinal transplant. These TCRs come from a human donor who received an intestinal transplant.

The chain carries TRBV2 and TRBJ1-2; 12 nucleotides align to TRBD1. The length of the CDR3 is 16 residues. The germline V gene has CDR1 SNHLY and CDR2 FYNNEI. V shed 0 bases and J 7 bases; nucleotides not matched to a gene: 6. In DNA, the CDR3 is TGTGCCAGCAGTGAAGCGTTCGGGACAGGGGGCCGTGGCTACACCTTC. This encodes CASSEAFGTGGRGYTF.

The gene calls are TRBV18 and TRBJ2-3; 8 bases agree with TRBD1. The CDR3 runs to 17 residues. V lost 1 base to trimming and J lost 0 bases; unmatched junction nucleotides: 6. Germline V gives CDR1 KGHSH, CDR2 LQKENI. CDR3 sequence: CASSPRVGQGSTDTQYF. The CDR3 region has the DNA TGTGCCAGCTCACCACGGGTCGGACAGGGTAGCACAGATACGCAGTATTTT.

This chain links TRBV10-3 with TRBJ2-3, with 14 bases that match TRBD2. The junction had 5 bases not matched to a gene; V was cut back by 5 bases and J by 7 bases. CDR3 length: 15 residues. Germline CDR1 is ENHRY and CDR2 is SYGVKD. As DNA, the CDR3 is TGTGCCATCAGTCACGGGACTAGCGGGAGTAATACGCAGTATTTT. Translated, it gives CAISHGTSGSNTQYF.

The chain combines TRBV10-1 with TRBJ2-1, with 12 bases identical to TRBD2. The V gene end was trimmed by 8 bases and the J gene end by 15 bases; junction bases not matched to a gene: 17. Germline assignment: CDR1 WNHNN and CDR2 SYGVQD (reference sequence). The CDR3 is 15 residues long. The CDR3 DNA follows: TGCGCCAGCCCCCGACCGGGACTAGCGGGTACCGCGTGGTTCTTC. This codes for CASPRPGLAGTAWFF.

The chain combines TRBV29-1 with TRBJ2-5; D tentatively reads TRBD1 or TRBD2 (5 bases each). The CDR3 has 13 amino acids. CDR1 SQVTM and CDR2 ANQGSEA come from the germline V gene. V dropped 7 bases and J dropped 1 base, with 13 bases sitting between them. The CDR3 is CSALGTFQETQYF. The DNA for the CDR3 is TGCAGCGCTCTAGGGACCTTCCAAGAGACCCAGTACTTC.

This clone was observed once. The genes are TRBV5-1 and TRBJ2-7; 9 bases line up with TRBD2. Germline V CDR1 and CDR2: SGHRS, YFSETQ. After removal of 5 bases from V and 0 bases from J, the junction contained 3 bases not matched to a gene. The CDR3 extends over 14 amino acids. The DNA of the CDR3 is TGCGCCAGCAGGCAGCGGGAGGCCTCCTACGAGCAGTACTTC. This gives the protein CASRQREASYEQYF.

The DNA for the CDR3 is TGTGCCTGGGAGGGGGAAAGAGTTGATGGCTACACCTTC. Translation gives CAWEGERVDGYTF. This chain connects TRBV2 to TRBJ1-2, with D possibly TRBD1 on 6 matching bases. The CDR3 spans 13 residues. The V end lost 11 bases, the J end lost 6 bases, and 19 bases lay between the germline ends. CDR1 is SNHLY and CDR2 is FYNNEI in the germline V gene.

V usage is TRBV6-5 and J usage is TRBJ1-5, with 8 nucleotides matching TRBD1. The germline gives CDR1 MNHEY, CDR2 SVGAGI. Germline trimming cut 0 bases from V and 7 bases from J; bases unmatched to any gene: 8. The CDR3 runs 16 residues. DNA for the CDR3: TGTGCCAGCAGTTACTCTTGGACAGGGAAAGGGCAGCCCCAGCATTTT. This gives the protein CASSYSWTGKGQPQHF.

The chain has TRBV4-1 and TRBJ2-7, with D perhaps given as TRBD1 or TRBD2 (5 bases each). The CDR3 runs to 15 residues. Germline V gene lookup returns CDR1 MGHRA and CDR2 YSYEKL. With 4 bases removed from V and 0 bases from J, the gap between germline ends came to 13 bases. The CDR3 region is CASSPVGASSYEQYF. The CDR3 region has the DNA TGCGCCAGCAGCCCGGTCGGGGCGAGCTCCTACGAGCAGTACTTC.

The V call is TRBV7-6, the J call TRBJ2-1, with D possibly TRBD2 on 5 matching bases. The CDR3 runs 18 residues. V lost 5 bases and J lost 0, with 20 bases in between. The V gene's germline CDR1 is SGHVS and CDR2 FNYEAQ. The CDR3 DNA reads as TGTGCCAGCAGCCCAATTCAAAGCGGAACCCACTCCTACAATGAGCAGTTCTTC. It is translated as CASSPIQSGTHSYNEQFF.

This clone has more than one count but fewer than ten. The chain uses TRBV5-5 and TRBJ2-5, with no clear D. CDR3 size: 14 residues. The V gene's germline CDR1 is SGHKS and CDR2 YYEKEE (reference sequence). Trimming took off 0 bases at V and 5 bases at J, with 11 bases between the two ends. The CDR3 protein is CASSLGLGSETQYF. The CDR3 nucleotides read TGTGCCAGCAGCTTGGGTTTAGGATCCGAGACCCAGTACTTC.

The V gene is TRBV5-4, the J gene TRBJ2-4; 9 bases fit TRBD1. V shed 4 bases, J shed 4 bases, and the junction held 3 bases outside the gene matches. The CDR3 sequence is 14 residues long. The V gene's germline CDR1 is SGHNT and CDR2 YYREEE (reference sequence). The CDR3 spells CASSVGQGKNIQYF. DNA for the CDR3: TGTGCCAGCAGCGTGGGACAGGGAAAAAACATTCAGTACTTC. The variable domain in full, completed from reference TRBV5-4 and TRBJ2-4, reads ETGVTQSPTHLIKTRGQQVTLRCSSQSGHNTVSWYQQALGQGPQFIFQYYREEENGRGNFPPRFSGLQFPNYSSELNVNALELDDSALYLCASSVGQGKNIQYFGAGTRLSVL.

Written as DNA, the CDR3 is TGTGCCAGCAGCTGGACTAGCGGGGTGTACAATGAGCAGTTCTTC. It codes for CASSWTSGVYNEQFF. The rearrangement uses TRBV7-2 and TRBJ2-1; 12 nucleotides align to TRBD2. Germline-derived CDR1 and CDR2 are SGHTA and FQGNSA. Unmatched junction bases numbered 2, after V lost 4 bases and J lost 4 bases. The CDR3 runs to 15 residues.

The rearrangement links TRBV7-3 to TRBJ2-4, with 14 bases aligning to TRBD2. This CDR3 spans 20 amino acids. From germline, CDR1 is SGHTA and CDR2 FQGTGA. J lost 3 bases, V lost 6 bases, and 16 bases had no gene match. The chain's CDR3 is CASSPRTSGGPLKGKNIQYF. As DNA, the CDR3 is TGTGCCAGCAGTCCAAGGACTAGCGGGGGGCCCCTCAAGGGCAAAAACATTCAGTACTTC.

V gene TRBV7-6 combines with J gene TRBJ2-1, with D perhaps TRBD2 (7 bases). CDR1 SGHVS and CDR2 FNYEAQ come from the germline V gene. The CDR3 is 13 amino acids. Trimming left V 3 bases short and J 10 bases short, with 13 bases between. The DNA of the CDR3 is TGTGCCAGCAGCTTCTTCGGGGGGCAGGAGCAGTTCTTC. This translates into CASSFFGGQEQFF. Combining the CDR3 with reference TRBV7-6 and TRBJ2-1 gives the whole variable domain GAGVSQSPRYKVTKRGQDVALRCDPISGHVSLYWYRQALGQGPEFLTYFNYEAQQDKSGLPNDRFSAERPEGSISTLTIQRTEQRDSAMYRCASSFFGGQEQFFGPGTRLTVL.

J is TRBJ2-2 and V is TRBV5-1; D ambiguous. Germline V gene sequence: CDR1 SGHRS, CDR2 YFSETQ. Trimming cost V 3 bases and J 2 bases, with 8 bases left between them. CDR3 size: 14 residues. DNA for the CDR3: TGCGCCAGCAGCTCCAAGGTAAACACCGGGGAGCTGTTTTTT. It translates to CASSSKVNTGELFF.

The rearrangement links TRBV5-1 to TRBJ2-1; TRBD2 aligns across 14 bases. Trimming cost V 4 bases and J 14 bases; bases outside gene matches: 14. Looked up from germline, CDR1 is SGHRS and CDR2 is YFSETQ. CDR3 size: 16 residues. The CDR3 nucleotides are TGCGCCAGCAGCGAGGGAGGACTAGCGGGAGGAGGTAAAAAGTTCTTC. This translates into CASSEGGLAGGGKKFF.

This rearrangement joins TRBV7-3 to TRBJ2-3; TRBD1 matches 10 bases. The J segment lost 6 bases and the V segment lost 1 base, leaving 10 bases of the junction unmatched. Germline assignment: CDR1 SGHTA and CDR2 FQGTGA. The CDR3 covers 17 residues. CDR3: CASSLRSDRGDSDTQYF. CDR3 nucleotides: TGTGCCAGCAGCTTAAGGTCGGACAGGGGGGACTCCGATACGCAGTATTTT. The full variable domain, completed using reference TRBV7-3 and TRBJ2-3, is GAGVSQTPSNKVTEKGKYVELRCDPISGHTALYWYRQSLGQGPEFLIYFQGTGAADDSGLPNDRFFAVRPEGSVSTLKIQRTERGDSAVYLCASSLRSDRGDSDTQYFGPGTRLTVL.

This clone was recorded once. The chain combines TRBV19 with TRBJ1-4; TRBD1 aligns across 8 bases. V dropped 3 bases and J dropped 8; count of bases not matched to a gene: 8. The CDR3 loop spans 15 amino acids. Germline V CDR1 and CDR2: LNHDA, SQIVND (reference sequence). The CDR3 DNA reads as TGTGCCAGTAGTATCTCAGGGGGCTGGAGAGAAAAACTGTTTTTT. Amino acids: CASSISGGWREKLFF.

This sequence joins TRBV7-7 and TRBJ2-7; 8 bases fit TRBD1. The CDR3 extends over 13 amino acids. V gave up 5 bases and J gave up 3 bases; unmatched junction bases: 3. Per the germline V gene, CDR1 is SSHAT and CDR2 is FNYEAQ (reference sequence). The CDR3 bases are TGTGCCAGCAGCCAGGACAGGGACTACGAGCAGTACTTC. Protein sequence: CASSQDRDYEQYF. Together with reference TRBV7-7 and TRBJ2-7, the CDR3 gives the full variable domain: GAGVSQSPRYKVTKRGQDVTLRCDPISSHATLYWYQQALGQGPEFLTYFNYEAQPDKSGLPSDRFSAERPEGSISTLTIQRTEQRDSAMYRCASSQDRDYEQYFGPGTRLTVT.

The chain links TRBV11-2 to TRBJ2-5; 11 bases line up with TRBD2. Germline CDR1 and CDR2: SGHAT and FQNNGV. The CDR3 spans 14 residues. V lost 5 bases, J lost 3 bases, and 2 bases stayed unmatched. The CDR3 sequence: CASSAGLAEETQYF. The DNA for the CDR3 is TGTGCCAGCAGCGCGGGACTAGCGGAAGAGACCCAGTACTTC.